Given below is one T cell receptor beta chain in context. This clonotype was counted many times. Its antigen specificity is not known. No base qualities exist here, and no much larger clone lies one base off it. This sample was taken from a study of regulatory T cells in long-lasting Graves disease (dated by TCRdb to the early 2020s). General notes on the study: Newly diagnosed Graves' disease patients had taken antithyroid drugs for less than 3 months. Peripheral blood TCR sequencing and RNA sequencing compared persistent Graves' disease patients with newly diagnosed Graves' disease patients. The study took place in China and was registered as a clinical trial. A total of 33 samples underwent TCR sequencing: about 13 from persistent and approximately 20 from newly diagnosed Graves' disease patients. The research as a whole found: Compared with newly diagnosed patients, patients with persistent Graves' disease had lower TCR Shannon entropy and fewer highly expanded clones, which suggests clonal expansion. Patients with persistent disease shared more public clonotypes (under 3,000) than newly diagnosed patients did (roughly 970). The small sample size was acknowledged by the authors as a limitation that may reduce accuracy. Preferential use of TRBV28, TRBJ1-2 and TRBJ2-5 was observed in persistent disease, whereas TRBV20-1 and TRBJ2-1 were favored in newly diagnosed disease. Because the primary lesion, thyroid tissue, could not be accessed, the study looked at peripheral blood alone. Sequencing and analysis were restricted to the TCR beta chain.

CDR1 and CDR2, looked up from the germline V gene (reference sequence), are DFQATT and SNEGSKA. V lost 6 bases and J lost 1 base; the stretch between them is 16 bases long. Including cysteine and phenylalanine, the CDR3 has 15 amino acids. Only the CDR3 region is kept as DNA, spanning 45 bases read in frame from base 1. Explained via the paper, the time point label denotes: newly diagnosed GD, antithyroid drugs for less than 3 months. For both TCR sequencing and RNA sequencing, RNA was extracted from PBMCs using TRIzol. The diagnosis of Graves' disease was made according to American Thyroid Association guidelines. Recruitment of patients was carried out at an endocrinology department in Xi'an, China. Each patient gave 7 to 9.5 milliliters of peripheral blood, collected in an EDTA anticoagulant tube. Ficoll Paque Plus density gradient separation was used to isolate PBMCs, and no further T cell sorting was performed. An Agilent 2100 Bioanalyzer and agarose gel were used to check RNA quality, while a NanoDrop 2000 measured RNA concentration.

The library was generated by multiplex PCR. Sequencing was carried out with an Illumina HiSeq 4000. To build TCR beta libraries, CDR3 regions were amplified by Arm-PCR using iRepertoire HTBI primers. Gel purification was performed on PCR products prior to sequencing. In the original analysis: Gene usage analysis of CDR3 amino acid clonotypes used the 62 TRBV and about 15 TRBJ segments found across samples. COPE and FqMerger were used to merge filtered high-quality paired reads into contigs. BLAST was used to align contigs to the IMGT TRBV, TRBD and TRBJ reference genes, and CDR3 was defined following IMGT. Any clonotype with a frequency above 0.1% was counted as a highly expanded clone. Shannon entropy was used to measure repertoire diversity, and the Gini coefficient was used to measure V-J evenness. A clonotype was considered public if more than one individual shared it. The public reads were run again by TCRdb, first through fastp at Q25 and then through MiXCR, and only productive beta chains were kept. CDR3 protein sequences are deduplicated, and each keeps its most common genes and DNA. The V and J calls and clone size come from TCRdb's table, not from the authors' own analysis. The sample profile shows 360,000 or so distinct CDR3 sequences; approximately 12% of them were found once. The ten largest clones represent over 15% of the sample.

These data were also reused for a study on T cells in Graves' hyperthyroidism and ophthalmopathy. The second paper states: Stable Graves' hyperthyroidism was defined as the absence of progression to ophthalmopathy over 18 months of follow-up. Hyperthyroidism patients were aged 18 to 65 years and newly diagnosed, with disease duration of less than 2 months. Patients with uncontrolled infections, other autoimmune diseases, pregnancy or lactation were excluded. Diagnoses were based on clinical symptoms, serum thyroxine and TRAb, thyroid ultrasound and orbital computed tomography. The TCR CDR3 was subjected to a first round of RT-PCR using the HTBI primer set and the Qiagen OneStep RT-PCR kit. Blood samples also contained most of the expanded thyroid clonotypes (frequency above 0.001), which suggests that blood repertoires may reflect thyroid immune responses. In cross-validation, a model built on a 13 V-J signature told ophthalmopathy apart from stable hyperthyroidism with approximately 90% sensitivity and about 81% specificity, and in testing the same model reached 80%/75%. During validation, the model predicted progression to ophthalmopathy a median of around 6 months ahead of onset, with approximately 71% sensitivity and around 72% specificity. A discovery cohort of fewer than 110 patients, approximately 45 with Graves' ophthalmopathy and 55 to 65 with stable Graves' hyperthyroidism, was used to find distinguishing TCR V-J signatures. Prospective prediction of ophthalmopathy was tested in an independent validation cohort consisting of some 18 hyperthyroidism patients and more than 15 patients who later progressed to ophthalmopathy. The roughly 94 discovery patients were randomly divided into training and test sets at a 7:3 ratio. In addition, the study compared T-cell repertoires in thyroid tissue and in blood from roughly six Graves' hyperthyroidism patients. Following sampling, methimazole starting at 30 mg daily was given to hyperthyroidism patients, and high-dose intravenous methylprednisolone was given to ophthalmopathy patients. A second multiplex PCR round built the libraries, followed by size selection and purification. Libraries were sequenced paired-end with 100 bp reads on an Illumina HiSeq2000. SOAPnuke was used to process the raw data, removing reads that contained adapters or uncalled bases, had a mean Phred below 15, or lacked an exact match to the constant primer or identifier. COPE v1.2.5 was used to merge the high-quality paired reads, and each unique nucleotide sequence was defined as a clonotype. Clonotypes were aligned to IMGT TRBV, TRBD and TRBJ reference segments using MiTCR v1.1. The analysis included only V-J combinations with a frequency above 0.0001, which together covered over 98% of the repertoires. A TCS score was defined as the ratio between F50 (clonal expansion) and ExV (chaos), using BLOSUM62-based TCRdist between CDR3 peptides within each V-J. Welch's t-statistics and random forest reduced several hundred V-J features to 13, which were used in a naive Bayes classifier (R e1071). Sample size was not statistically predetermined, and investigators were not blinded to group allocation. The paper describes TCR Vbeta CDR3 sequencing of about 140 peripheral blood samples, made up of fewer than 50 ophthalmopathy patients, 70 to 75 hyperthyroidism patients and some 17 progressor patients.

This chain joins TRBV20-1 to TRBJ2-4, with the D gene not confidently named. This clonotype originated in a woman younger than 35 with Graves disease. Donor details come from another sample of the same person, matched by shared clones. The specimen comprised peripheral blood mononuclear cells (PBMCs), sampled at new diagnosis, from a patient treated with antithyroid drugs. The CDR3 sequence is CSASQSSWAKNIQYF. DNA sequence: TGCAGTGCGTCCCAGTCAAGCTGGGCCAAAAACATTCAGTACTTC.